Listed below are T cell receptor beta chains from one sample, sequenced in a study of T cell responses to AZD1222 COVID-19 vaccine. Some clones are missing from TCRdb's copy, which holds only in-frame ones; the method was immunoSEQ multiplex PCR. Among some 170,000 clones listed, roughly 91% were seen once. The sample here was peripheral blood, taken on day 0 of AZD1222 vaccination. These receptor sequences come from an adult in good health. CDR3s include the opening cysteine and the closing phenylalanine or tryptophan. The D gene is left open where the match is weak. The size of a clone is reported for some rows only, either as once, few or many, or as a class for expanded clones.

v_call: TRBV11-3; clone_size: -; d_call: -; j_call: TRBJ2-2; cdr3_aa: CASSHTVWAATGELFF; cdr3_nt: TGTGCCAGCAGCCATACCGTGTGGGCTGCCACCGGGGAGCTGTTTTTT
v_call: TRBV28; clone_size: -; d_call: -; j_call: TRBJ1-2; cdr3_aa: CASSPRGRSIGYTF; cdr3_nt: TGTGCCAGCAGCCCCCGGGGGAGGAGCATTGGCTACACCTTC
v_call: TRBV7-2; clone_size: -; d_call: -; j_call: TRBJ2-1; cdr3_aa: CASSLAGLGNEQFF; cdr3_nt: TGTGCCAGCAGCTTAGCCGGTTTGGGTAATGAGCAGTTCTTC
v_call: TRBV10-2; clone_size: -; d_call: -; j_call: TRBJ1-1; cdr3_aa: CASRGVESLGQEAFF; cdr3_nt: TGCGCCAGCAGGGGGGTCGAGAGTTTGGGGCAGGAAGCTTTCTTT
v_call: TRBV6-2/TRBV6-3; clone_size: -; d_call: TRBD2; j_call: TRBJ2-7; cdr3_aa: CASSSHGGLAGPNSYEQYF; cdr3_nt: TGTGCCAGCAGTTCCCATGGCGGCCTAGCGGGGCCCAATTCCTACGAGCAGTACTTC
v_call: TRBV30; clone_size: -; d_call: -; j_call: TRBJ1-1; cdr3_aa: CAWSPGGRWTEAFF; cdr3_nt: TGTGCCTGGAGCCCCGGGGGGCGATGGACTGAAGCTTTCTTT
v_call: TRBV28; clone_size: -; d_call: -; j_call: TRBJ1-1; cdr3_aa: CASSEIRVNTEAFF; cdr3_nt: TGTGCCAGCAGTGAAATTAGAGTGAACACTGAAGCTTTCTTT
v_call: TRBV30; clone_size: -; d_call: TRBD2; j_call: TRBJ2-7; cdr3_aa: CAWSAGLAGGYEQYF; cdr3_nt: TGTGCCTGGAGTGCGGGACTAGCGGGAGGATACGAGCAGTACTTC
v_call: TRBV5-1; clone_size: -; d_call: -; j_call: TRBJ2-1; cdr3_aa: CASSPNNVGDNEQFF; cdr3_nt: TGCGCCAGCAGCCCAAACAATGTGGGGGACAATGAGCAGTTCTTC
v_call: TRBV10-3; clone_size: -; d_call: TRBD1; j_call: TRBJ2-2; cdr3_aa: CAISESSLKGAMGELFF; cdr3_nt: TGTGCCATCAGTGAGTCGTCTCTGAAGGGGGCTATGGGGGAGCTGTTTTTT
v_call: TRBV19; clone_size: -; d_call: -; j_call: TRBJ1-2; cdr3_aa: CASGRATNYGYTF; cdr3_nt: TGTGCCAGTGGCCGGGCCACTAACTATGGCTACACCTTC
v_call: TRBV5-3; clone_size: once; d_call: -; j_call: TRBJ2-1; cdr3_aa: CARSLVRLRGDEQFF; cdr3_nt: TGTGCCAGAAGCTTGGTCCGCCTTCGAGGGGATGAGCAGTTCTTC
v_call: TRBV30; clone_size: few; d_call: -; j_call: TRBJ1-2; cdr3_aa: CAWKVGGGTLGYTF; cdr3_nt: TGTGCCTGGAAAGTAGGCGGCGGAACACTTGGCTACACCTTC
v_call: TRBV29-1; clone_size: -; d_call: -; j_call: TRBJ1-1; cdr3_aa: CSATTGTDTEAFF; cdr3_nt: TGCAGCGCGACAACAGGGACGGACACTGAAGCTTTCTTT
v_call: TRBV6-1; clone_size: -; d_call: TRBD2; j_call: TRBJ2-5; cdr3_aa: CASSHLAGGQETQYF; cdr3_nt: TGTGCCAGCAGCCACCTAGCGGGAGGGCAAGAGACCCAGTACTTC
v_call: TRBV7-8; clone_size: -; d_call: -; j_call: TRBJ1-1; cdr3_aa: CASSLVSGAGGGTEAFF; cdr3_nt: TGTGCCAGCAGCTTAGTCTCCGGAGCCGGGGGCGGCACTGAAGCTTTCTTT
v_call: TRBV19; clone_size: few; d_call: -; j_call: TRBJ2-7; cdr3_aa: CASSIAGGGNEQYF; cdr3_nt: TGTGCCAGTAGTATAGCTGGCGGCGGTAACGAGCAGTACTTC
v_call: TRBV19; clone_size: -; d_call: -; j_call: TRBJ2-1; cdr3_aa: CASSHLPKPGAYNEQFF; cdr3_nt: TGTGCCAGTAGTCACTTACCCAAACCCGGGGCTTACAATGAGCAGTTCTTC
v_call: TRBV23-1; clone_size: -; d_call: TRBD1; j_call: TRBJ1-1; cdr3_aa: CASSRRDRLMNTEAFF; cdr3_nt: TGCGCCAGCAGTCGCCGGGACAGGCTCATGAACACTGAAGCTTTCTTT
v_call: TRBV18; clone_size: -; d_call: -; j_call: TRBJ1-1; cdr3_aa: CASSPPRGAVGTEAFF; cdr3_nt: TGTGCCAGCTCACCACCGCGGGGGGCGGTAGGGACTGAAGCTTTCTTT
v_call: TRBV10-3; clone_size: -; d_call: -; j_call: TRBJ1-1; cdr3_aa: CAISPTNTEAFF; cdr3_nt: TGTGCCATCAGTCCGACGAACACTGAAGCTTTCTTT
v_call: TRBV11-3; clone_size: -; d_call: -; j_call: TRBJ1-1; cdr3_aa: CASSLELGTEAFF; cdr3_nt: TGTGCCAGCAGCTTAGAGCTCGGGACTGAAGCTTTCTTT
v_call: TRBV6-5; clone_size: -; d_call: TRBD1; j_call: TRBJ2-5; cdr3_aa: CASSEGQYPQETQYF; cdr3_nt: TGTGCCAGCAGCGAGGGACAGTACCCCCAAGAGACCCAGTACTTC
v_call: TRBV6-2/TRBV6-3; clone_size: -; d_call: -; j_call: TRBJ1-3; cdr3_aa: CASSYGGIGNTIYF; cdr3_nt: TGTGCCAGCAGTTACGGCGGGATAGGAAACACCATATATTTT
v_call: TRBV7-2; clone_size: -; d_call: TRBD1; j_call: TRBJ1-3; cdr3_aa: CASSLAGGQGNTIYF; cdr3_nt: TGTGCCAGCAGCTTAGCGGGGGGACAGGGAAACACCATATATTTT
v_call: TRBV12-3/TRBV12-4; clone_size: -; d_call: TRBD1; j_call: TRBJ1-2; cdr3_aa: CASRSGQSYGYTF; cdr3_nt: TGTGCCAGCAGGTCGGGACAGAGCTATGGCTACACCTTC
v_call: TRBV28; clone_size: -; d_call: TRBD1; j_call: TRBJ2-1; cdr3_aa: CASSLQGARNEQFF; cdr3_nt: TGTGCCAGCAGTTTACAGGGGGCGCGAAATGAGCAGTTCTTC
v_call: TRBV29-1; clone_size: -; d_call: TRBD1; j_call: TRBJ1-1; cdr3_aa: CSVMRDRDFAFF; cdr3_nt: TGCAGCGTAATGAGGGACAGGGATTTTGCTTTCTTT
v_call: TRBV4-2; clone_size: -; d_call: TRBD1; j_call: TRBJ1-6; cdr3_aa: CASSQTGTDNYNSPLHF; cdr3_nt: TGTGCCAGCAGCCAGACCGGGACAGATAACTATAATTCACCCCTCCACTTT
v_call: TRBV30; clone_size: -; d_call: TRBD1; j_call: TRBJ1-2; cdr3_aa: CASPPTGMSGYTF; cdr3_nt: TGTGCCTCCCCCCCGACAGGGATGTCGGGCTACACCTTC
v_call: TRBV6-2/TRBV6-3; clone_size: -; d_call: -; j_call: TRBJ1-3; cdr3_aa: CASSYSTGTGNTIYF; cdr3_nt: TGTGCCAGCAGTTACTCGACTGGGACTGGAAACACCATATATTTT
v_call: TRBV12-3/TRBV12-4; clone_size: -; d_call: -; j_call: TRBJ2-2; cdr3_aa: CASSFRATGELFF; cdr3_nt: TGTGCCAGCAGTTTCAGGGCCACCGGGGAGCTGTTTTTT
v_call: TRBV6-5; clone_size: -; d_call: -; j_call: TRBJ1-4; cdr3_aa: CASRQSSTGGEKLFF; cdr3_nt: TGTGCCAGTAGACAGAGTTCTACGGGGGGTGAAAAACTGTTTTTT
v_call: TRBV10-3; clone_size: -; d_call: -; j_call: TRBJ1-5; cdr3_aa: CAISDGRAGQPQHF; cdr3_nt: TGTGCCATCAGTGATGGCAGGGCAGGGCAGCCCCAGCATTTT
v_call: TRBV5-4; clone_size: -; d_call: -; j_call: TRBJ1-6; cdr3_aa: CASRASSQGPLHF; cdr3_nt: TGTGCCAGCAGAGCTTCCTCGCAGGGACCTCTCCACTTT
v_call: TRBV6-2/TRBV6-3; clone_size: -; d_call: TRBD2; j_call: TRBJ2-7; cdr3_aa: CASSKLAGVNEQYF; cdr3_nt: TGTGCCAGCAGTAAGCTAGCGGGAGTGAACGAGCAGTACTTC
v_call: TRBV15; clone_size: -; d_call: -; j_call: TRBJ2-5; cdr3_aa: CATSFQGVGKEETQYF; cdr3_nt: TGTGCCACCAGCTTCCAAGGGGTGGGAAAAGAAGAGACCCAGTACTTC
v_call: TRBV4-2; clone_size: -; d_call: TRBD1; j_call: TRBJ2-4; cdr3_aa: CASSLGQGQPKNIQYF; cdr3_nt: TGTGCCAGCAGCCTGGGACAGGGGCAGCCCAAAAACATTCAGTACTTC
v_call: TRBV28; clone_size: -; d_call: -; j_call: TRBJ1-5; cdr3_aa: CASSYRDRTSPQHF; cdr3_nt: TGTGCCAGCAGCTATAGGGACCGCACAAGTCCCCAGCATTTT
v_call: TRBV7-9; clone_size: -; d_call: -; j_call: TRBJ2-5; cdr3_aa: CASSKDTNQETQYF; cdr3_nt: TGTGCCAGCAGTAAAGACACGAACCAAGAGACCCAGTACTTC
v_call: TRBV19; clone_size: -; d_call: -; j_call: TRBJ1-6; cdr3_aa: CASKTGSSYNSPLHF; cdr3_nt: TGTGCCAGTAAAACAGGGAGCTCCTATAATTCACCCCTCCACTTT
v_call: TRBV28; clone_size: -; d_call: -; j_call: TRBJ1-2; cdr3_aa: CASLERNYGYTF; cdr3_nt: TGTGCCAGCCTCGAAAGGAACTATGGCTACACCTTC
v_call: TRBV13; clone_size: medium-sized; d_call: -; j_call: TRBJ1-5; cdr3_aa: CASSLGRYQPQHF; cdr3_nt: TGTGCCAGCAGCTTAGGCCGGTATCAGCCCCAGCATTTT
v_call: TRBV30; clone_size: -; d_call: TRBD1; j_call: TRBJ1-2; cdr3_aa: CAWSATGGIYGYTF; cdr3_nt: TGTGCCTGGAGTGCCACAGGGGGAATCTATGGCTACACCTTC
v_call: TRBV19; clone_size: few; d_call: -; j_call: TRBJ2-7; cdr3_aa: CASSPRPSGTSGEQYF; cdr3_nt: TGTGCCAGTAGTCCCCGCCCCTCCGGGACGTCGGGCGAGCAGTACTTC
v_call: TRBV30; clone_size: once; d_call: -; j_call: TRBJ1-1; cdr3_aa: CAWSVYGGMNTEAFF; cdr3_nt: TGTGCCTGGAGTGTATATGGGGGAATGAACACTGAAGCTTTCTTT
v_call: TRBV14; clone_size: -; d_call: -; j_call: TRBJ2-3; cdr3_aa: CASSARTDTQYF; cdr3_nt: TGTGCCAGCAGCGCCCGAACAGATACGCAGTATTTT
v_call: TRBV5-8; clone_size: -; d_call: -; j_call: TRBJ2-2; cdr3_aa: CASSRVSPGELFF; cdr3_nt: TGTGCCAGCAGCCGGGTGTCCCCCGGGGAGCTGTTTTTT
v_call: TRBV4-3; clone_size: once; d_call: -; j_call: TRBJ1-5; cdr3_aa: CASSQDLAGSDQPQHF; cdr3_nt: TGCGCCAGCAGCCAAGATTTGGCAGGTAGTGATCAGCCCCAGCATTTT
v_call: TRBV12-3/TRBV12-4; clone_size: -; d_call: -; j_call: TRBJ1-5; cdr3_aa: CASSPDPLSPQHF; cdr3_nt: TGTGCCAGCAGTCCTGATCCACTCTCTCCCCAGCATTTT
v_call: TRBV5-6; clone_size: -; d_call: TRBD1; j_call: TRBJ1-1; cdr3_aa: CASSLMAGGTEAFF; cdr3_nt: TGTGCCAGCAGCTTGATGGCAGGGGGCACTGAAGCTTTCTTT